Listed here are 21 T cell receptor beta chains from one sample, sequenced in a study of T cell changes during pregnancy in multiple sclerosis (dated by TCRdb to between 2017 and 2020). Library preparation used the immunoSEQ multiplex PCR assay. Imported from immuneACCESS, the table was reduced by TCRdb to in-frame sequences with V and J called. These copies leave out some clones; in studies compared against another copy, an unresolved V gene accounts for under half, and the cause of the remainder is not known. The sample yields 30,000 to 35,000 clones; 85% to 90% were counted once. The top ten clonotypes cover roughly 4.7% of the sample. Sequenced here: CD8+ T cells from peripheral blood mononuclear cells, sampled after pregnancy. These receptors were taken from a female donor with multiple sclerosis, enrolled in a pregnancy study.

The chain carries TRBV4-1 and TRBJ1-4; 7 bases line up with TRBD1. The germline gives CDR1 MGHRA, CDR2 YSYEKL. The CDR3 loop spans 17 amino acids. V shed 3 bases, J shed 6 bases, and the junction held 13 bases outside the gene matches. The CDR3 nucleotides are TGCGCCAGCAGCCATTTCTACGAGGGGGCAGGTGATGAAAAACTGTTTTTT. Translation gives CASSHFYEGAGDEKLFF.

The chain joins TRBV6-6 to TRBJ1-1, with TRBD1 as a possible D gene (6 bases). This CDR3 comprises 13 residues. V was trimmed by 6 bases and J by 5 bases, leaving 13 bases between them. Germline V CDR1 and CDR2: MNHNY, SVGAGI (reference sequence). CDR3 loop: CASRGAGETEAFF. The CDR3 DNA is TGTGCCAGCAGAGGTGCAGGGGAGACTGAAGCTTTCTTT.

The CDR3 bases are TGCGCCAGCAGCCAAGTCCCCCAGGGGGCAGGTTATGGCTACACCTTC. Protein: CASSQVPQGAGYGYTF. J is TRBJ1-2 and V is TRBV4-1; 8 bases are shared with TRBD1. CDR1 and CDR2 from the germline V gene are MGHRA and YSYEKL. The CDR3 runs to 16 residues. J was trimmed by 5 bases and V by 1 base; bases with no gene match: 9.

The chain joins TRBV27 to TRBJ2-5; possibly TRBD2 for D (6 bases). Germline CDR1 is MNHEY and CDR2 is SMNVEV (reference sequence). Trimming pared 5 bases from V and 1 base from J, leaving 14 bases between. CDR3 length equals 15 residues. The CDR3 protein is CASSPYGGSQETQYF. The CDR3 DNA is TGTGCCAGCAGTCCTTATGGGGGGAGCCAAGAGACCCAGTACTTC.

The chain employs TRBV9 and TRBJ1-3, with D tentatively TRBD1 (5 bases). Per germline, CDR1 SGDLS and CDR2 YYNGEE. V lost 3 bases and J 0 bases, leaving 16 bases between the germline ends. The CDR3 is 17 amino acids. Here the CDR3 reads CASSARDAGGSGNTIYF. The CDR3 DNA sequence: TGTGCCAGCAGCGCACGGGACGCGGGGGGCTCTGGAAACACCATATATTTT. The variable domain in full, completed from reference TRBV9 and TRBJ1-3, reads DSGVTQTPKHLITATGQRVTLRCSPRSGDLSVYWYQQSLDQGLQFLIQYYNGEERAKGNILERFSAQQFPDLHSELNLSSLELGDSALYFCASSARDAGGSGNTIYFGEGSWLTVV.

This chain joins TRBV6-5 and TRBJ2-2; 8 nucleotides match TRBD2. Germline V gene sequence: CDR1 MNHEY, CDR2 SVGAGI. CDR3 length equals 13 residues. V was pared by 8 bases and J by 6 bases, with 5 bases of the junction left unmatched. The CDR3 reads CASVDGGAGELFF. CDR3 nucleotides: TGTGCCAGCGTTGACGGGGGGGCCGGGGAGCTGTTTTTT.

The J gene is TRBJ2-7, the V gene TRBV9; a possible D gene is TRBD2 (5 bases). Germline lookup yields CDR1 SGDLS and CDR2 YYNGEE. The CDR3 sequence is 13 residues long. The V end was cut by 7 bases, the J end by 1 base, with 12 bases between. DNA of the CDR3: TGTGCCAGCTCTCCGGACTCATCCTACGAGCAGTACTTC. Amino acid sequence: CASSPDSSYEQYF.

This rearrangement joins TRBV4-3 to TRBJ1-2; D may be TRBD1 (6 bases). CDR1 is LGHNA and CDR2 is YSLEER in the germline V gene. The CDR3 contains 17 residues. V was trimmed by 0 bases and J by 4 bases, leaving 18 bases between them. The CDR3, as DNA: TGCGCCAGCAGCCAAGAAACAGGGTATGAAGAGGGCTATGGCTACACCTTC. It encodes CASSQETGYEEGYGYTF.

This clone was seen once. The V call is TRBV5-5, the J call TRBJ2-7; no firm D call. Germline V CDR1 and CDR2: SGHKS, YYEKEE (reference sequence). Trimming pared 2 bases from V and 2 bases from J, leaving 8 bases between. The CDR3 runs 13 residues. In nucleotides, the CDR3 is TGTGCCAGCAGCTTCGTTGGGCCCTACGAGCAGTACTTC. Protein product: CASSFVGPYEQYF.

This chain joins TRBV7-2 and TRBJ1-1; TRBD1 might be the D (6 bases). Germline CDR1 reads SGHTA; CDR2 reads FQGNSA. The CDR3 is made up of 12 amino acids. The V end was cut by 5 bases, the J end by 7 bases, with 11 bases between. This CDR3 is CASSRTVFEAFF. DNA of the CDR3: TGTGCCAGCAGCCGGACAGTTTTTGAAGCTTTCTTT.

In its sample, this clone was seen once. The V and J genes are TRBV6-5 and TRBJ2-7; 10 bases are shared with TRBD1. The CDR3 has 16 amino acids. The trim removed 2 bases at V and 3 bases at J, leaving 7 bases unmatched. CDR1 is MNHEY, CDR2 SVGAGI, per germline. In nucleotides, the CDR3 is TGTGCCAGCAGTTACAGTCCCTGGGACAGGGGCTACGAGCAGTACTTC. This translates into CASSYSPWDRGYEQYF.

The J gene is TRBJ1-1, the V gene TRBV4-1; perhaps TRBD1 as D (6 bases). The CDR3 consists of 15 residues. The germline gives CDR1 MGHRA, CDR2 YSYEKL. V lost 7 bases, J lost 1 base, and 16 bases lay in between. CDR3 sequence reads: CASTTAPGANTEAFF. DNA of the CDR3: TGCGCCAGCACCACGGCCCCAGGGGCGAACACTGAAGCTTTCTTT.

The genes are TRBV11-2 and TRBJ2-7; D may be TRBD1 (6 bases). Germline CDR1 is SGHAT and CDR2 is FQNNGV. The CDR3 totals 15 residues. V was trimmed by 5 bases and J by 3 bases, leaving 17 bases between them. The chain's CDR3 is CASSMDSRTSYEQYF. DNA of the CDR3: TGTGCCAGCAGCATGGACAGCCGAACCAGCTACGAGCAGTACTTC.

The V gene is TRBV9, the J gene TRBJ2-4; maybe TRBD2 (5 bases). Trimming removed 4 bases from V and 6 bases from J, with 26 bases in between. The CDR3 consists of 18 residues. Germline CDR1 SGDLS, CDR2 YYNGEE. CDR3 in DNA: TGTGCCAGCAGCACTTTGCCCGACGGGGTAGTTCCCTCAAACATTCAGTACTTC. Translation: CASSTLPDGVVPSNIQYF.

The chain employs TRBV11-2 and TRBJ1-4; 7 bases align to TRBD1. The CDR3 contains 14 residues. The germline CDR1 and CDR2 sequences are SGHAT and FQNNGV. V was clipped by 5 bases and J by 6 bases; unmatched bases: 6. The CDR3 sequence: CASSEGRGDEKLFF. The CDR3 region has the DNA TGTGCCAGCAGCGAAGGCAGGGGGGATGAAAAACTGTTTTTT.

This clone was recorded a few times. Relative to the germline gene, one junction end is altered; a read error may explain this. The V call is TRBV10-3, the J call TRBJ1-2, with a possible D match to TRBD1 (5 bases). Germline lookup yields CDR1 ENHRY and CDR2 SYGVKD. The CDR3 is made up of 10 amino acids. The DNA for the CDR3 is TGTGCCATCGGTGACAGACACTACACCTTC. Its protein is CAIGDRHYTF.

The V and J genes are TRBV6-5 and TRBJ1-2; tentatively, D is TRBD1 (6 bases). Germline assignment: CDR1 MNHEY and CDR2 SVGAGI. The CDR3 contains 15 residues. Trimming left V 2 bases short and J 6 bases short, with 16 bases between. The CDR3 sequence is CASSYLGAFGDGYTF. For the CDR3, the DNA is TGTGCCAGCAGTTACCTGGGGGCCTTCGGGGATGGCTACACCTTC.

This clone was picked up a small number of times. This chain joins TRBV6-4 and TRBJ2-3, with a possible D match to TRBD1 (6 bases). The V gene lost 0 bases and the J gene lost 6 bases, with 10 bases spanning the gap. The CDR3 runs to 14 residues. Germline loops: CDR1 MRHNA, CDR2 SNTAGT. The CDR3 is CASSDSRGHDTQYF. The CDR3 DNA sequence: TGTGCCAGCAGTGACTCCAGGGGTCACGATACGCAGTATTTT.

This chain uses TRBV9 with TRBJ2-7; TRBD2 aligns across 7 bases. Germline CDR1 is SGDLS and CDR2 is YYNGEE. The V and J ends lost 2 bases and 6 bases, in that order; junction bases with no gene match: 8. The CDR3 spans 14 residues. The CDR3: CASSVGGAPTEQYF. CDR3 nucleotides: TGTGCCAGCAGCGTGGGAGGGGCCCCAACCGAGCAGTACTTC.

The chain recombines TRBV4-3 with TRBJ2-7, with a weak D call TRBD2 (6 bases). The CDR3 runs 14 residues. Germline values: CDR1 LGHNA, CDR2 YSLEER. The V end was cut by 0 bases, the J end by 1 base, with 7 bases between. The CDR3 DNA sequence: TGCGCCAGCAGCCAAGATCGGGGGTCCTACGAGCAGTACTTC. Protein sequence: CASSQDRGSYEQYF.

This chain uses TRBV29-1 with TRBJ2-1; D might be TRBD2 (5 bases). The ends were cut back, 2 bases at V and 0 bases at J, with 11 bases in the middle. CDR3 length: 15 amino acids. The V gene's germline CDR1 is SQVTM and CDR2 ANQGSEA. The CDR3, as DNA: TGCAGCGTTGAAAGTCGTGGGAGCTCCTACAATGAGCAGTTCTTC. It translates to CSVESRGSSYNEQFF.